These 23 T cell receptor beta chains came from one sample sequenced in a study of response to subunit inactivated influenza vaccine. TCRdb ran MiXCR on the RT-PCR reads and lists one entry per CDR3 protein. This table holds 450,000 to 550,000 distinct CDR3 sequences, about 25% found once. The sequencing here drew on CD4+ T cells sorted from PBMCs, taken about 5 days after vaccination. The source is a man between 50 and 59 years old who received an inactivated influenza vaccine.

In this sample, this clonotype turned up a few times. The CDR3 sequence: CASSLALAGGTDTQYF. CDR3 coding DNA: TGCGCCAGCAGCTTGGCCCTAGCGGGGGGCACAGATACGCAGTATTTT. The J gene is TRBJ2-3, the V gene TRBV5-1; 10 bases match TRBD2. The CDR3 length is 16 residues. V lost 0 bases, J lost 1 base, and 2 bases stayed unmatched. CDR1 and CDR2 (germline): SGHRS, YFSETQ.

The table lists this clonotype with a count of one. J is TRBJ2-3 and V is TRBV20-1; 8 bases are a match to TRBD1. Unmatched junction bases numbered 9, after V lost 4 bases and J lost 3 bases. The CDR3 has 15 amino acids. Germline-derived CDR1 and CDR2 are DFQATT and SNEGSKA (reference sequence). CDR3 sequence reads: CSAIQGAGRTDTQYF. The CDR3 bases are TGCAGTGCTATTCAGGGGGCAGGGCGGACAGATACGCAGTATTTT.

This clonotype was seen a handful of times. V gene TRBV11-2 combines with J gene TRBJ1-3, with D maybe TRBD1 (6 bases). V lost 2 bases, J lost 3 bases, and 11 bases lay in between. The CDR3 is 15 residues long. Germline V CDR1 and CDR2: SGHAT, FQNNGV. The CDR3 reads CASSLIRGGGNTIYF. The CDR3 nucleotides are TGTGCCAGCAGCTTAATCAGGGGAGGTGGAAACACCATATATTTT.

In DNA, the CDR3 is TGCAGTGCTAGCAGTCGACCGGTAGGCCAAAGCAATCAGCCCCAGCATTTT. Encoded protein: CSASSRPVGQSNQPQHF. This chain joins TRBV20-1 and TRBJ1-5, with unresolved D. Germline CDR1 reads DFQATT; CDR2 reads SNEGSKA (reference sequence). CDR3 length equals 17 residues. Trimming shortened V by 3 bases and J by 1 base, and 19 bases separated the two germline ends.

This clonotype showed up just a few times. This sequence joins TRBV4-2 and TRBJ2-1; 14 bases line up with TRBD2. The CDR3 has 16 amino acids. J lost 7 bases, V lost 3 bases, and 5 bases had no gene match. In germline, CDR1 is LGHNA, CDR2 YNFKEQ. The DNA of the CDR3 is TGTGCCAGCAGCCAGGGGACTAGCGGGAGCAATAATGAGCAGTTCTTC. Protein sequence: CASSQGTSGSNNEQFF.

This clonotype appeared a few times. The chain recombines TRBV20-1 with TRBJ2-4; possible D gene TRBD2, 7 bases. With 3 bases removed from V and 3 bases from J, the gap between germline ends came to 15 bases. Germline CDR1 reads DFQATT; CDR2 reads SNEGSKA (reference sequence). This CDR3 contains 15 residues. The CDR3 nucleotides read TGCAGTGCTAGTGGCGGGGGCCGGGGCAAAAACATTCAGTACTTC. Translation gives CSASGGGRGKNIQYF.

The V gene is TRBV29-1, the J gene TRBJ2-7; D unresolved. CDR1 and CDR2 from the germline V gene are SQVTM and ANQGSEA. CDR3 length equals 13 residues. Trimming removed 3 bases from V and 5 bases from J, with 14 bases in between. The CDR3 is CSVDLGFTHEQYF. In DNA, the CDR3 is TGCAGCGTTGATCTAGGGTTTACCCACGAGCAGTACTTC.

This chain links TRBV15 with TRBJ1-1, with D possibly being TRBD1 (6 bases). The CDR3 sequence is 15 residues long. CDR1 and CDR2 from the germline V gene are LNHNV and YYDKDF (reference sequence). V dropped 4 bases and J dropped 1 base, with 13 bases sitting between them. Written as DNA, the CDR3 is TGTGCCACCAGCATAGAGCGGGGGCGGAACACTGAAGCTTTCTTT. Translated, it gives CATSIERGRNTEAFF.

The chain combines TRBV28 with TRBJ2-6; D is undetermined. The V end was cut by 5 bases, the J end by 4 bases, with 6 bases between. Germline V gene sequence: CDR1 MDHEN, CDR2 SYDVKM. The CDR3 runs to 13 residues. The CDR3 protein is CASSQTGANVLTF. CDR3 sequence (DNA): TGTGCCAGCAGTCAGACAGGGGCCAACGTCCTGACTTTC.

This sequence joins TRBV12-3 or TRBV12-4 and TRBJ1-1; tentatively, D is TRBD1 (6 bases). CDR3 length: 16 amino acids. Deletions cut 6 bases from V and 0 bases from J, with 17 bases between. CDR3 DNA: TGTGCCAGCAGAAGAGCCGGGACATTGATGAACACTGAAGCTTTCTTT. It yields the protein CASRRAGTLMNTEAFF.

This clonotype was counted between two and nine times. The rearrangement uses TRBV5-1 and TRBJ2-3, with D possibly matching TRBD1 (6 bases). CDR3 length: 15 residues. The V end was cut by 4 bases, the J end by 6 bases, with 18 bases between. Germline assignment: CDR1 SGHRS and CDR2 YFSETQ. CDR3 in amino acids: CASSVLGGPGDTQYF. The CDR3 nucleotides read TGCGCCAGCAGCGTGTTAGGGGGACCTGGGGATACGCAGTATTTT.

J is TRBJ2-1 and V is TRBV4-3; TRBD2 agrees at 8 bases. There are 13 residues in the CDR3. The V gene's germline CDR1 is LGHNA and CDR2 YSLEER. The trim removed 5 bases at V and 6 bases at J, leaving 3 bases unmatched. The CDR3 spells CASSSTSVNEQFF. CDR3 bases: TGCGCCAGCAGCTCGACTAGCGTCAATGAGCAGTTCTTC.

A few counts support this clonotype. The rearrangement uses TRBV4-2 and TRBJ1-5; possible D gene TRBD1, 6 bases. The CDR3 length is 15 residues. CDR1 LGHNA and CDR2 YNFKEQ come from the germline V gene. V lost 0 bases, J lost 6 bases, and 12 bases lay in between. The CDR3 here is CASSQDWGAGQPQHF. The CDR3 DNA reads as TGTGCCAGCAGCCAAGATTGGGGGGCCGGTCAGCCCCAGCATTTT.

The V gene is TRBV19, the J gene TRBJ2-7; D is perhaps TRBD2 (5 bases). The germline gives CDR1 LNHDA, CDR2 SQIVND (reference sequence). The CDR3 covers 13 residues. The V gene lost 3 bases and the J gene lost 3 bases, with 9 bases spanning the gap. The CDR3 nucleotides read TGTGCCAGTAGTATCGGCGGGTTCTACGAGCAGTACTTC. This sequence encodes CASSIGGFYEQYF.

The rearrangement uses TRBV7-9 and TRBJ1-1, with D maybe TRBD1 (6 bases). The length of the CDR3 is 14 residues. The V gene lost 3 bases and the J gene lost 4 bases, with 12 bases spanning the gap. Germline-derived CDR1 and CDR2 are SEHNR and FQNEAQ (reference sequence). CDR3 bases: TGTGCCAGCAGCTTGGGGGGGCATGGCACTGAAGCTTTCTTT. Its translation: CASSLGGHGTEAFF. Together with reference TRBV7-9 and TRBJ1-1, the CDR3 gives the full variable domain: DTGVSQNPRHKITKRGQNVTFRCDPISEHNRLYWYRQTLGQGPEFLTYFQNEAQLEKSRLLSDRFSAERPKGSFSTLEIQRTEQGDSAMYLCASSLGGHGTEAFFGQGTRLTVV.

This clonotype was seen only a few times. This CDR3 reads CASSLPRGALKETQYF. DNA of the CDR3: TGCGCCAGCAGCTTGCCGCGAGGAGCCTTAAAAGAGACCCAGTACTTC. V is TRBV5-1 and J is TRBJ2-5; D is unclear. Germline V gene lookup returns CDR1 SGHRS and CDR2 YFSETQ. V dropped 1 base and J dropped 3 bases, with 16 bases sitting between them. The CDR3 consists of 16 residues.

This clonotype was seen a few times. The chain couples TRBV29-1 to TRBJ1-1; no firm D call. The CDR3 length is 13 residues. Germline-derived CDR1 and CDR2 are SQVTM and ANQGSEA. Trimming shortened V by 4 bases and J by 4 bases, and 13 bases separated the two germline ends. CDR3 bases: TGCAGCGTTGGGGGAGGGCAGTTCACTGAAGCTTTCTTT. Translation gives CSVGGGQFTEAFF.

In its sample, this clonotype was seen a few times. The rearrangement uses TRBV6-2 or TRBV6-3 and TRBJ2-3; D is ambiguous. Germline assignment: CDR1 MNHEY and CDR2 SVGEGT. V was clipped by 2 bases and J by 3 bases, with 6 bases between them. The CDR3 is 13 residues long. In DNA, the CDR3 is TGTGCCAGCAGTTACGAGGCTACAGATACGCAGTATTTT. Translating it yields CASSYEATDTQYF.

This clonotype was seen only a few times. The chain is built from TRBV7-8 and TRBJ2-4; 12 nucleotides match TRBD2. The CDR3 has 18 amino acids. J gave up 0 bases and V 5 bases, and 8 bases lay outside the gene matches. Germline CDR1 is SGHVS and CDR2 is FQNEAQ. This chain's CDR3 is CASSPTSGGFLAKNIQYF. DNA for the CDR3: TGTGCCAGCAGCCCCACTAGCGGGGGGTTCCTAGCCAAAAACATTCAGTACTTC.

This sequence joins TRBV29-1 and TRBJ2-6, with D uncertain. The CDR3 loop spans 14 amino acids. Germline V gene lookup returns CDR1 SQVTM and CDR2 ANQGSEA. V lost 5 bases, J lost 0 bases, and 8 bases lay in between. CDR3 DNA sequence: TGCAGCGTTAAGAAGAGCTCTGGGGCCAACGTCCTGACTTTC. This gives the protein CSVKKSSGANVLTF.

V usage is TRBV12-3 or TRBV12-4 and J usage is TRBJ1-3; perhaps TRBD1 as D (6 bases). V lost 3 bases, J lost 8 bases, and 14 bases lay in between. This CDR3 spans 14 amino acids. The CDR3 nucleotides are TGTGCCAGCAGTTTGTCAGGGGAGGGATACACCATATATTTT. It codes for CASSLSGEGYTIYF.

This clonotype was seen a few times. The chain is built from TRBV25-1 and TRBJ2-3, with D perhaps matching TRBD1 (6 bases). Germline V gene lookup returns CDR1 MGHDK and CDR2 SYGVNS. V gave up 7 bases and J gave up 4 bases, with 15 bases separating them. CDR3 length: 14 amino acids. CDR3 loop: CASTLGHRSDTQYF. Written as DNA, the CDR3 is TGTGCCAGCACTCTGGGACATCGCTCAGATACGCAGTATTTT.

The chain links TRBV20-1 to TRBJ2-1, with 7 bases fitting TRBD2. The CDR3 has 15 residues. V trimming: 6 bases; J trimming: 9 bases; junction bases outside the gene matches: 17. The germline gives CDR1 DFQATT, CDR2 SNEGSKA (reference sequence). The CDR3 is CSATLAGDRWSEQFF. Here the CDR3 DNA reads TGCAGTGCCACTCTGGCGGGAGATAGGTGGAGTGAGCAGTTCTTC.